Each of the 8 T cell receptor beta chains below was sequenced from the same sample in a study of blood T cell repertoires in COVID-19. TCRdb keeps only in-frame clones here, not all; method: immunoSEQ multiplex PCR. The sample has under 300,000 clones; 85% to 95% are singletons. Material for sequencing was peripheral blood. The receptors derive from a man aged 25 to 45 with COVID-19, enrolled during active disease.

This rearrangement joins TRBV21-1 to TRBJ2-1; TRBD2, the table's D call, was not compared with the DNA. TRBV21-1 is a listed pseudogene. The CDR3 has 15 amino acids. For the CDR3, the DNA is TGTGCCAGCAGCAAAGGAGGAGCAGTTTCGTATGAGCAGTTCTTC. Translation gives CASSKGGAVSYEQFF.

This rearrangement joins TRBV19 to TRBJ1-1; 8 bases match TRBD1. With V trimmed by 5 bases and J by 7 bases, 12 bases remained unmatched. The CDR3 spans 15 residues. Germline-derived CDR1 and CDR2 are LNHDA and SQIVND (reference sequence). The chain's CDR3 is CASSWATGELIEAFF. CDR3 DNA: TGTGCCAGTAGTTGGGCGACAGGGGAATTAATTGAAGCTTTCTTT.

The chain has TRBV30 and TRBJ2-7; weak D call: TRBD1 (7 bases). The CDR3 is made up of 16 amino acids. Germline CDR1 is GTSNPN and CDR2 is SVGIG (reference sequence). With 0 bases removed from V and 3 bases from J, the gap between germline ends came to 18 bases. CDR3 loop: CAWSVRAGRGVYEQYF. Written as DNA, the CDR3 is TGTGCCTGGAGTGTACGGGCGGGCAGGGGGGTCTACGAGCAGTACTTC. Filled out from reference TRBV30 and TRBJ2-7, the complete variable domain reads SQTIHQWPATLVQPVGSPLSLECTVEGTSNPNLYWYRQAAGRGLQLLFYSVGIGQISSEVPQNLSASRPQDRQFILSSKKLLLSDSGFYLCAWSVRAGRGVYEQYFGPGTRLTVT.

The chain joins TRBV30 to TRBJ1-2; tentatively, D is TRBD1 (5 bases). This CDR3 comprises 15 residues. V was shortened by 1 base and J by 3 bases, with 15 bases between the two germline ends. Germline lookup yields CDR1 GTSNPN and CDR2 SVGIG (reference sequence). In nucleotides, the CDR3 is TGTGCCTGGAGTGAAATCCACGGGGGGGACTATGGCTACACCTTC. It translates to CAWSEIHGGDYGYTF.

The CDR3 DNA is TGTGCCAGCAGCTTGGCAGGAGGGGCGCGGAAGACCCAGTACTTC. Its translation is CASSLAGGARKTQYF. The chain has TRBV7-9 and TRBJ2-5, with D tentatively TRBD2 (6 bases). The V gene's germline CDR1 is SEHNR and CDR2 FQNEAQ (reference sequence). Trimming pared 3 bases from V and 6 bases from J, leaving 17 bases between. This CDR3 spans 15 amino acids.

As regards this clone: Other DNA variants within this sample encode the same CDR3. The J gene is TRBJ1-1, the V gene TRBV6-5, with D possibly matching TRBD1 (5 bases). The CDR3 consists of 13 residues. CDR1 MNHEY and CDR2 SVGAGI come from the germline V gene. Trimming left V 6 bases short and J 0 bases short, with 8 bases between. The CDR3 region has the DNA TGTGCCAGCAGCCTACAGGTGAACACTGAAGCTTTCTTT. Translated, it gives CASSLQVNTEAFF.

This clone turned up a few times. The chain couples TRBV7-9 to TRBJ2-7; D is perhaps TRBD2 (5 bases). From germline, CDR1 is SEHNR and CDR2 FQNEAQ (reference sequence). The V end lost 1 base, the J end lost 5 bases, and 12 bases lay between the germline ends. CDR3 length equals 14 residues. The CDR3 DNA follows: TGTGCCAGCAGCTTAGTGACGGGATTTGACGAGCAGTACTTC. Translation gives CASSLVTGFDEQYF. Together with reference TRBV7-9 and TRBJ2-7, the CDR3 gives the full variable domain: DTGVSQNPRHKITKRGQNVTFRCDPISEHNRLYWYRQTLGQGPEFLTYFQNEAQLEKSRLLSDRFSAERPKGSFSTLEIQRTEQGDSAMYLCASSLVTGFDEQYFGPGTRLTVT.

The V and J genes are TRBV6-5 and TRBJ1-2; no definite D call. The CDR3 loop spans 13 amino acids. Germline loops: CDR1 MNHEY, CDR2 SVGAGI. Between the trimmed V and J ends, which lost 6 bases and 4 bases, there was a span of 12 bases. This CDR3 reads CASSPDNSYGYTF. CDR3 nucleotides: TGTGCCAGCAGCCCCGACAATAGCTATGGCTACACCTTC.